Listed below are T cell receptor beta chains from one sample, sequenced in a study of blood T cells in healthy people across ages. TCRdb analysed the 5' RACE reads with MiXCR anew, one entry per CDR3 protein. The repertoire holds roughly 1.6 million distinct CDR3 sequences, with roughly a third as singletons. What was sequenced was blood. Receptors originate from a woman aged 30 to 39 in good health. Each CDR3 is given with its conserved first and last residue. Fields, in order: V gene, J gene, CDR3 protein.

TRBV6-6	TRBJ1-2	CASSYFGVDYGYTF
TRBV11-2	TRBJ2-3	CASSSETSATQYF
TRBV20-1	TRBJ2-5	CSAPGLAGVTVETQYF
TRBV9	TRBJ2-3	CASSATSGRLGGTQYF
TRBV7-2	TRBJ2-1	CASSSHGPNPYNEQFF
TRBV20-1	TRBJ1-1	CSATRTGVGGTEAFF
TRBV7-9	TRBJ2-6	CASSFGRALLSGANVLTF
TRBV29-1	TRBJ1-2	CSVEGGGPTNNHGYTF
TRBV29-1	TRBJ1-2	CSVGGVKDYGYTF
TRBV20-1	TRBJ1-2	CSARSPGPRAGYGYTF
TRBV20-1	TRBJ1-4	CSGQDNHNEKLFF
TRBV2	TRBJ2-3	CASRPSGQPTDTQYF
TRBV12-3/TRBV12-4	TRBJ1-5	CASSWLEGNQPQHF
TRBV30	TRBJ2-7	CAWKETIQIYEQYF
TRBV5-1	TRBJ2-1	CASSLVTSGYNEQFF
TRBV5-1	TRBJ2-5	CASSLNSVGETQYF
TRBV20-1	TRBJ2-3	CSAIGEAADTQYF
TRBV2	TRBJ2-1	CASSDWEEQFF
TRBV24-1	TRBJ1-5	CATSPGHNQPQHF
TRBV7-9	TRBJ2-1	CASTQDNNEQFF
TRBV28	TRBJ2-4	CASSLQPNIQYF
TRBV12-3/TRBV12-4	TRBJ2-3	CASSFGTSATDTQYF
TRBV7-9	TRBJ2-7	CASSLGSGTGGYEQYF
TRBV20-1	TRBJ2-1	CSARGARAGRAYNEQFF
TRBV29-1	TRBJ2-5	CSVEVGRGVGETQYF
TRBV20-1	TRBJ2-7	CSASPDPRIEEQYF
TRBV4-1	TRBJ1-2	CASSQVQGRHGYTF
TRBV13	TRBJ2-5	CASNGLVETQYF
TRBV25-1	TRBJ1-4	CASSEEDRVLNLGKLFF
TRBV9	TRBJ2-1	CASSPRRGGSYNEQFF
TRBV4-1	TRBJ2-1	CASSPESSGSSYNEQFF
TRBV4-2	TRBJ2-6	CASSQDPGRGGANVLTF
TRBV21-1	TRBJ2-3	CASSLDHRSLRDTQYF
TRBV27	TRBJ2-3	CASTLRGSDTQYF
TRBV11-2	TRBJ2-2	CASSLGHLYTGELFF
TRBV5-1	TRBJ1-2	CASSLEDGGAYGYTF
TRBV20-1	TRBJ2-1	CSARVSGTVSYNEQFF
TRBV5-6	TRBJ2-7	CASSLRTGTLEQYF
TRBV7-9	TRBJ2-1	CASSLDGSAYDEQFF
TRBV10-3	TRBJ2-7	CAISESPGGIDEQYF
TRBV6-5	TRBJ1-5	CASNRNKQPQHF
TRBV7-2	TRBJ2-6	CASSSGADGANVLTF
TRBV18	TRBJ2-7	CASSPRVPGLAGTYEQYF
TRBV7-9	TRBJ2-7	CASSSSSGQSYEQYF
TRBV10-3	TRBJ2-3	CAISESQGTGGITDTQYF
TRBV27	TRBJ2-1	CASSLGQGKHNEQFF
TRBV5-1	TRBJ1-4	CAGSPDRANEKLFF